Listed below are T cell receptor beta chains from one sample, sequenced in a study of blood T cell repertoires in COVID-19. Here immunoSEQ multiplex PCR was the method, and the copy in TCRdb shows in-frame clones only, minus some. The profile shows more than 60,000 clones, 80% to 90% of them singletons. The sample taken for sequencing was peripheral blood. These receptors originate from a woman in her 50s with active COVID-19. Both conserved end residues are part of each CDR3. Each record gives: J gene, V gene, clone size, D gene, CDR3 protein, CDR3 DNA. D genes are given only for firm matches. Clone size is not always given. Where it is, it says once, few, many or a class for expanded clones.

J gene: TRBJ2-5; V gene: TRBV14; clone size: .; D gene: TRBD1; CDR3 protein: CASSSGQGAIQETQYF; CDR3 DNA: TGTGCCAGCAGCTCTGGACAGGGGGCTATCCAAGAGACCCAGTACTTC
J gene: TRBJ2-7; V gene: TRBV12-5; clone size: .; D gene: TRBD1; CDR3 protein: CASGLLRTGRSYEQYF; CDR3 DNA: TGTGCTAGTGGTTTGCTCAGGACAGGGAGGTCCTACGAGCAGTACTTC
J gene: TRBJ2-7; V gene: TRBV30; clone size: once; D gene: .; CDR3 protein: CAWTEGGQYEQYF; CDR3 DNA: TGTGCCTGGACCGAGGGGGGGCAGTACGAGCAGTACTTC
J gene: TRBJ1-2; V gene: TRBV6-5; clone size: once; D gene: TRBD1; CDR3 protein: CASSYGTGDYGYTF; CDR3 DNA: TGTGCCAGCAGTTACGGGACAGGCGACTATGGCTACACCTTC
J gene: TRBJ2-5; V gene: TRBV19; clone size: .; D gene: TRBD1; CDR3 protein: CASSINPGGGETQYF; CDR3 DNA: TGTGCCAGTAGTATAAACCCAGGGGGCGGCGAGACCCAGTACTTC
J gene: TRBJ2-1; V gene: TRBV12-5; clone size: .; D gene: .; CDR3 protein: CASGFGGSYNEQFF; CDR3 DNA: TGTGCTAGTGGTTTCGGGGGTTCCTACAATGAGCAGTTCTTC
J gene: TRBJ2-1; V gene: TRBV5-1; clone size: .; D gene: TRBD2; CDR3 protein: CASSLMGAGADGEQFF; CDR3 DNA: TGCGCCAGCAGCTTGATGGGAGCGGGAGCCGACGGTGAGCAGTTCTTC
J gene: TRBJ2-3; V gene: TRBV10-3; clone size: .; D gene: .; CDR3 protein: CAISEGAKDTQYF; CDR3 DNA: TGTGCCATCAGTGAGGGGGCTAAAGATACGCAGTATTTT
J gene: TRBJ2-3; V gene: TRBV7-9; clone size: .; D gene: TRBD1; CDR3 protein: CASRGQGASDTQYF; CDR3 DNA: TGTGCCAGCAGGGGACAGGGGGCCTCAGATACGCAGTATTTT
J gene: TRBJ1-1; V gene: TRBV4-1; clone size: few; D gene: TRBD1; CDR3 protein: CASSTRTGNNTEAFF; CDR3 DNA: TGCGCCAGCAGCACCCGGACAGGGAATAACACTGAAGCTTTCTTT
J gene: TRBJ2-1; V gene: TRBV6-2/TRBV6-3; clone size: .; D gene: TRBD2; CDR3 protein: CASSYSTQRGRQFF; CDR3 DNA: TGTGCCAGCAGTTACTCGACCCAGCGGGGCCGGCAGTTCTTC
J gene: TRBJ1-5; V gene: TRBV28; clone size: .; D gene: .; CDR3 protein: CASSLSPGDSNQPQHF; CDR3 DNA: TGTGCCAGCAGCCTAAGCCCAGGGGATAGCAATCAGCCCCAGCATTTT
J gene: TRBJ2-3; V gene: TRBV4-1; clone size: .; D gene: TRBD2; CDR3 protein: CASSPGLATTSTDTQYF; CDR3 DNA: TGCGCCAGCAGCCCGGGACTAGCGACAACTAGCACAGATACGCAGTATTTT
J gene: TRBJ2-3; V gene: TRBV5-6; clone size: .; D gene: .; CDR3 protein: CASSLSRRVADTQYF; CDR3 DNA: TGTGCCAGCAGCTTGAGTCGGCGGGTAGCTGATACGCAGTATTTT
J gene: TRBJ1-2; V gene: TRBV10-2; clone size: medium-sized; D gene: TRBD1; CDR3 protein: CASSELTGGRYYGYTF; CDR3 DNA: TGCGCCAGCAGTGAGTTGACAGGGGGCCGCTACTATGGCTACACCTTC
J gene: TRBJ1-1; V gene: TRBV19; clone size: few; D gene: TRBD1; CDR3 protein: CAAYRGDAHEAFF; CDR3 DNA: TGTGCCGCTTACAGGGGGGACGCACATGAAGCTTTCTTT
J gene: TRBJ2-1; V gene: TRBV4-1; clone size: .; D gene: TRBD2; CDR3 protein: CASKIAGGTNNEQFF; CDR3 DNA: TGCGCCAGCAAAATAGCGGGAGGGACGAACAATGAGCAGTTCTTC
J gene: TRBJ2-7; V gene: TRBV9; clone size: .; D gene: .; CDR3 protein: CASSEGADNSYEQYF; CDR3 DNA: TGTGCCAGCAGCGAAGGAGCTGATAACTCCTACGAGCAGTACTTC
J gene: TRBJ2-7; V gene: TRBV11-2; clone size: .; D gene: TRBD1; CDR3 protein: CASSLEGQGRTRSSYEQYF; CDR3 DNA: TGTGCCAGCAGCTTAGAGGGACAGGGGCGAACTAGGAGCTCCTACGAGCAGTACTTC
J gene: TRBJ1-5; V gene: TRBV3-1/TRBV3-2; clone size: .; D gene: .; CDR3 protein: CASSLGTPYISNQPQHF; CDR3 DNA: TGTGCCAGCAGCCTAGGGACACCGTACATTAGCAATCAGCCCCAGCATTTT
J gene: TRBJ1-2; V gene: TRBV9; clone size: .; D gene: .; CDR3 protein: CASSGAGEPYGYTF; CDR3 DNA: TGTGCCAGCAGCGGTGCCGGGGAGCCCTATGGCTACACCTTC
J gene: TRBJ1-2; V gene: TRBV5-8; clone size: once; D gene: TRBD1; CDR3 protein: CASSFQTGGYGYTF; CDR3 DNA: TGTGCCAGCAGTTTCCAGACAGGGGGCTATGGCTACACCTTC
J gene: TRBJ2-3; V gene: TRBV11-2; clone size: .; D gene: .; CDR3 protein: CASSLVGGGKVAEDTQYF; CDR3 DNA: TGTGCCAGCAGCTTAGTTGGAGGGGGCAAAGTTGCGGAGGATACGCAGTATTTT
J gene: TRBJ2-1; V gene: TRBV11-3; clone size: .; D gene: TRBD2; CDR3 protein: CASSVGWLAGGEVYNEQFF; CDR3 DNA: TGTGCCAGCAGTGTGGGTTGGCTAGCGGGGGGGGAGGTGTACAATGAGCAGTTCTTC
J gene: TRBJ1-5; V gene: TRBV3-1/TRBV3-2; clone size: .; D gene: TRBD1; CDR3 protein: CASSQDLVQTGVGQPQHF; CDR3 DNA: TGTGCCAGCAGCCAAGATCTGGTGCAAACAGGGGTTGGTCAGCCCCAGCATTTT
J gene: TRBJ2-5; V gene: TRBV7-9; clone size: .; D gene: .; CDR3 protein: CASSWGGTLQETQYF; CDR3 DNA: TGTGCCAGCAGCTGGGGCGGGACGCTACAAGAGACCCAGTACTTC
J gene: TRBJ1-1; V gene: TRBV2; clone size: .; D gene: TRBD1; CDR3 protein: CASSLRGPATEAFF; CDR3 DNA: TGTGCCAGCAGTCTCAGGGGGCCGGCCACTGAAGCTTTCTTT
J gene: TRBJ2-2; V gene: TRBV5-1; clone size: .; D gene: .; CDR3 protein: CASSLAGHETGELFF; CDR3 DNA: TGCGCCAGCAGCTTGGCGGGACACGAAACCGGGGAGCTGTTTTTT
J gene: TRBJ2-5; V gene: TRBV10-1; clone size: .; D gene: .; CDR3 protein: CASSAGFQRGTQYF; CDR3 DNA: TGCGCCAGCAGTGCCGGGTTTCAACGGGGGACCCAGTACTTC
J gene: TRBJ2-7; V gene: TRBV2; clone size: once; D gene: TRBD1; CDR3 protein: CASKTSDRGSYEQYF; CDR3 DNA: TGTGCCAGCAAAACTTCAGACAGGGGATCTTACGAGCAGTACTTC
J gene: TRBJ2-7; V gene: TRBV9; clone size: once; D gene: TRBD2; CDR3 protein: CASSMTAGDYEQYF; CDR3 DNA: TGTGCCAGCAGCATGACAGCGGGAGACTACGAGCAGTACTTC
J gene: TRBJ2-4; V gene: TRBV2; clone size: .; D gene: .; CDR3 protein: CASSEGRGADIQYF; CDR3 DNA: TGTGCCAGCAGTGAAGGACGGGGGGCGGACATTCAGTACTTC
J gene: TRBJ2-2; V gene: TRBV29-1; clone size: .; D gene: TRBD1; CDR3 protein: CSGDRGGGELFF; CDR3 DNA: TGCAGCGGGGACAGGGGAGGCGGGGAGCTGTTTTTT
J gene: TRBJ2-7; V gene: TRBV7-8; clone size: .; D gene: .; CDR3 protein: CASSNPSRTTYEQYF; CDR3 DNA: TGTGCCAGCAGCAACCCTAGTCGGACAACCTACGAGCAGTACTTC
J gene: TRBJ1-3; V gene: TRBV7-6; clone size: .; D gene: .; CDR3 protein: CASSPLLRSGNTIYF; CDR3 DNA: TGTGCCAGCAGCCCCCTCCTGCGGTCTGGAAACACCATATATTTT
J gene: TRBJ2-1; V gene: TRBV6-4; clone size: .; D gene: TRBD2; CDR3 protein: CASSDAAGGPLGQFF; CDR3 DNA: TGTGCCAGCAGTGATGCTGCGGGAGGGCCCTTAGGGCAGTTCTTC